This paragraph reports one TCR beta chain. As processed by the authors: The authors estimated nucleated cell counts from reference gene primer amplification. Generated by immunoSEQ multiplex PCR, the TCRdb table keeps only in-frame clones and is missing some. That table supplies the V and J calls and clone size; D and trimming were determined from the DNA. The table records about 68,000 clones, 91% of them present only once. This CDR3 is 15 amino acids long. J was trimmed by 4 bases and V by 4 bases; bases with no gene match: 4. Germline assignment: CDR1 SGHAT and CDR2 FQNNGV. This entry comes from a study of blood T cell repertoires in COVID-19.

The source is a man in his forties or fifties with COVID-19, enrolled during active disease. V gene TRBV11-2 combines with J gene TRBJ2-1; TRBD2 aligns across 10 bases. Source material: peripheral blood. The CDR3 sequence: CASSSPTSGYNEQFF. In DNA form, the CDR3 reads TGTGCCAGCAGCTCTCCGACTAGCGGGTACAATGAGCAGTTCTTC.